These 5 T cell receptor beta chains share one sample of origin, sequenced in a study of T cells in Graves' hyperthyroidism and ophthalmopathy. RNA transcripts served as the template for amplifying TCR beta CDR3 regions. In the first-round RT-PCR of the TCR CDR3, the HTBI primer set was used. Via MiXCR, TCRdb re-called the multiplex PCR reads, giving one row per CDR3 protein. The profile shows some 500,000 distinct CDR3 sequences, 15% to 20% of them singletons. Sequencing was performed on blood. The source of these receptors is a woman aged 30 to 39 with Graves' ophthalmopathy.

This clonotype was picked up a small number of times. The V gene is TRBV12-3 or TRBV12-4, the J gene TRBJ2-3; D is unclear. V lost 6 bases and J lost 0, with 13 bases in between. The CDR3 has 15 amino acids. In DNA, the CDR3 is TGTGCCAGCAGGCTCGGCCGCCGAAGCACAGATACGCAGTATTTT. This gives the protein CASRLGRRSTDTQYF.

This clonotype was counted ten times or more. The chain combines TRBV11-1 with TRBJ2-5; 7 bases fit TRBD2. CDR1 and CDR2 from the germline V gene are SGHAT and FQDESV (reference sequence). Trimming at V came to 3 bases and at J to 3 bases, leaving 1 base not matched to a gene. The CDR3 totals 13 residues. The CDR3 DNA sequence: TGTGCCAGCAGCTTTGGGACTAAAGAGACCCAGTACTTC. This translates into CASSFGTKETQYF.

Ten or more counts support this clonotype. The chain couples TRBV4-2 to TRBJ2-3; maybe TRBD1 (6 bases). V gave up 0 bases and J gave up 1 base, with 14 bases separating them. CDR1 is LGHNA and CDR2 is YNFKEQ in the germline V gene. This CDR3 comprises 17 residues. CDR3: CASSQDPRGRGTDTQYF. Here the CDR3 DNA reads TGTGCCAGCAGCCAAGATCCCAGGGGTCGGGGCACAGATACGCAGTATTTT.

This clonotype was observed a handful of times. Relative to the germline gene, one junction end is altered; a read error may explain this. The chain links TRBV12-3 or TRBV12-4 to TRBJ2-2; no reliable D call. This CDR3 has 12 residues. The CDR3 region has the DNA TGTGCCGGCAGTTTGGCGGTCGGGGAGCTGTTTTTT. Its translation is CAGSLAVGELFF.

This clonotype was seen a few times. The rearrangement joins TRBV19 to TRBJ2-5; 11 nucleotides align to TRBD2. Germline CDR1 is LNHDA and CDR2 is SQIVND (reference sequence). The CDR3 length is 14 residues. With V trimmed by 5 bases and J by 4 bases, 3 bases remained unmatched. CDR3 loop: CASSGGLAAETQYF. The DNA of the CDR3 is TGTGCCAGTAGTGGGGGACTAGCGGCAGAGACCCAGTACTTC.